What follows are 22 T cell receptor beta chains derived from one specimen sequenced in a study of human T cells and chemical hapten exposure. TCRdb redid the calling of the RACE reads with MiXCR, one entry per CDR3 protein. The repertoire has 95,000 to 150,000 distinct CDR3 sequences, around an eighth of them found once; the top ten carry roughly 3.1%. The time point denotes: pre-sensitization, week 0. Treatment denoted: therapeutic diphenylcyclopropenone sensitization with weekly scalp DPC. Material: whole blood, obtained in connection with sensitization to the hapten diphenylcyclopropenone (DPC). The receptor source for this set is a young woman with alopecia areata. Some clones in this sample may be carry-over from other donors' samples.

On this clonotype: A clone one base away is much larger, so this may be a read error. This sequence joins TRBV6-6 and TRBJ1-5; 7 bases align to TRBD1. In germline, CDR1 is MNHNY, CDR2 SVGAGI (reference sequence). The CDR3 is made up of 14 amino acids. Here the CDR3 reads CASSTGARGQAQHF. The CDR3 bases are TGTGCCAGCAGCACAGGGGCAAGGGGTCAGGCCCAGCATTTT.

This clonotype has at least ten counts. The chain has TRBV5-6 and TRBJ2-1; TRBD2 might be the D (6 bases). V lost 0 bases and J lost 5, with 9 bases in between. Per the germline V gene, CDR1 is SGHDT and CDR2 is YYEEEE. This CDR3 has 14 residues. CDR3 sequence: CASSLAGVHNEQFF. The CDR3, as DNA: TGTGCCAGCAGCTTGGCGGGGGTCCACAATGAGCAGTTCTTC.

Notes on this clonotype: Compared with germline, one end of the junction differs, possibly owing to a read error. The chain uses TRBV7-8 and TRBJ2-2; tentative D call: TRBD1 (6 bases). This CDR3 comprises 16 residues. Germline-derived CDR1 and CDR2 are SGHVS and FQNEAQ. CDR3: CASTLTGSANTGELFF. The DNA of the CDR3 is TGTGCCAGCACCTTAACAGGGTCTGCCAACACCGGGGAGCTGTTTTTT.

This clonotype occurred a few times. The chain is built from TRBV25-1 and TRBJ2-2; D gene ambiguous. Trimming stripped 1 base from V and 1 base from J, with 13 bases between. The length of the CDR3 is 17 residues. The germline gives CDR1 MGHDK, CDR2 SYGVNS. In DNA, the CDR3 is TGTGCCAGCAGTGAATTCTCCGAAACCGGGAACACCGGGGAGCTGTTTTTT. Its translation is CASSEFSETGNTGELFF.

The genes are TRBV7-2 and TRBJ2-3; D not certain. The CDR3 covers 14 residues. Trimming pared 7 bases from V and 0 bases from J, leaving 11 bases between. Germline V lookup: CDR1 SGHTA, CDR2 FQGNSA. In DNA form, the CDR3 reads TGTGCCAGCAAGATGGGGTCAAGCACAGATACGCAGTATTTT. Residues: CASKMGSSTDTQYF.

The chain combines TRBV9 with TRBJ1-3; D is possibly TRBD1 (6 bases). V lost 1 base to trimming and J lost 6 bases, with 11 bases between them. Germline CDR1 and CDR2: SGDLS and YYNGEE. The CDR3 extends over 14 amino acids. In DNA, the CDR3 is TGTGCCAGCAGCGTAACGCAGGGGCTAAACACCATATATTTT. It translates to CASSVTQGLNTIYF.

In its sample, this clonotype was seen a few times. The chain couples TRBV2 to TRBJ1-5; TRBD1 matches 8 bases. V trimming: 8 bases; J trimming: 7 bases; junction bases outside the gene matches: 10. Germline CDR1 is SNHLY and CDR2 is FYNNEI. This CDR3 has 14 amino acids. This CDR3 reads CASEKGQEYQPQHF. The CDR3 DNA is TGTGCCAGCGAAAAGGGACAGGAGTACCAGCCCCAGCATTTT.

This clonotype was seen repeatedly, ten times or more. The chain uses TRBV21-1 and TRBJ1-6. TRBV21-1 is tagged as a pseudogene. CDR3 length equals 12 residues. DNA for the CDR3: TGTGCCAGCAGCAAGGAACCTCAAGCCCTCCACTTT. Translated, it gives CASSKEPQALHF.

In its sample, this clonotype was seen many times. The chain carries TRBV27 and TRBJ1-1, with a possible D match to TRBD1 (5 bases). V was clipped by 3 bases and J by 1 base, with 6 bases between them. Germline values: CDR1 MNHEY, CDR2 SMNVEV (reference sequence). The CDR3 is 13 residues long. This CDR3 reads CASSLTANTEAFF. The CDR3 nucleotides read TGTGCCAGCAGTTTGACAGCGAACACTGAAGCTTTCTTT.

This sequence joins TRBV30 and TRBJ1-5; TRBD1 matches 7 bases. Trimming at V came to 5 bases and at J to 5 bases, leaving 6 bases not matched to a gene. The germline V gene has CDR1 GTSNPN and CDR2 SVGIG (reference sequence). The CDR3 spans 13 residues. The CDR3, as DNA: TGTGCCTGGGAAAGGGGGCCTGATCAGCCCCAGCATTTT. Translation: CAWERGPDQPQHF.

The chain is built from TRBV7-2 and TRBJ2-7; D is undetermined. Germline V CDR1 and CDR2: SGHTA, FQGNSA. There are 12 residues in the CDR3. With 3 bases removed from V and 6 bases from J, the gap between germline ends came to 9 bases. This chain's CDR3 is CASSFVGSEQYF. The CDR3 DNA reads TGTGCCAGCAGCTTTGTGGGGTCCGAGCAGTACTTC.

This clonotype appeared a few times. This chain connects TRBV5-1 to TRBJ2-7; 11 bases are shared with TRBD2. Germline V lookup: CDR1 SGHRS, CDR2 YFSETQ. The CDR3 contains 15 residues. V was clipped by 2 bases and J by 1 base; unmatched bases: 2. Here the CDR3 reads CASSLTSGGSYEQYF. CDR3 DNA sequence: TGCGCCAGCAGCTTAACTAGCGGGGGATCCTACGAGCAGTACTTC.

Only a few counts were recorded for this clonotype. The chain links TRBV20-1 to TRBJ2-1; 9 bases fit TRBD1. V was pared by 4 bases and J by 3 bases, with 10 bases of the junction left unmatched. Germline loops: CDR1 DFQATT, CDR2 SNEGSKA (reference sequence). This CDR3 is built from 16 residues. CDR3 loop: CSAILRDRVVYNEQFF. CDR3 DNA: TGCAGTGCTATCCTAAGGGACAGGGTCGTCTACAATGAGCAGTTCTTC.

V is TRBV29-1 and J is TRBJ2-7; D is uncertain. Germline V gives CDR1 SQVTM, CDR2 ANQGSEA. The germline V and J ends were trimmed by 0 bases and 5 bases, with 5 bases remaining between them. The length of the CDR3 is 11 residues. This CDR3 reads CSVEEGNEQYF. The CDR3 DNA reads as TGCAGCGTTGAAGAAGGAAACGAGCAGTACTTC.

The chain recombines TRBV20-1 with TRBJ2-7; D may correspond to TRBD1 or TRBD2 (6 bases each). CDR1 and CDR2 from the germline V gene are DFQATT and SNEGSKA (reference sequence). The germline V and J ends were trimmed by 3 bases and 6 bases, with 24 bases remaining between them. The CDR3 length is 16 residues. CDR3 DNA sequence: TGCAGTGCTAGCCCGGGTGAACAGGGTATTAGCGGCGAGCAGTACTTC. Encoded protein: CSASPGEQGISGEQYF.

The chain joins TRBV7-8 to TRBJ2-3; maybe TRBD2 (6 bases). The CDR3 loop spans 12 amino acids. CDR1 and CDR2 (germline): SGHVS, FQNEAQ. The germline V and J ends were trimmed by 6 bases and 12 bases, with 16 bases remaining between them. The CDR3 region is CASRSAGTHQYF. The CDR3 DNA reads as TGTGCCAGCAGGTCTGCCGGGACTCATCAGTATTTT.

This clonotype came up many times. The CDR3 nucleotides read TGTGCTAGTGGTTTGGTAGGGGGGACGGTGAATTCACCCCTCCACTTT. This translates into CASGLVGGTVNSPLHF. The chain carries TRBV12-5 and TRBJ1-6; possible D gene TRBD1, 6 bases. Germline V gives CDR1 LGHNT, CDR2 FRNRAP. The V and J ends lost 0 bases and 7 bases respectively, with 13 bases between them. The CDR3 is 16 residues long.

This clonotype was detected many times. The chain has TRBV27 and TRBJ1-2; TRBD1 aligns across 9 bases. Trimming at V came to 6 bases and at J to 0 bases, leaving 2 bases not matched to a gene. The CDR3 spans 14 residues. CDR1 is MNHEY, CDR2 SMNVEV, per germline (reference sequence). CDR3 in DNA: TGTGCCAGCAGGACAGGGGGAGCTAACTATGGCTACACCTTC. Its protein product is CASRTGGANYGYTF.

This clonotype was recorded a few times. This chain links TRBV6-6 with TRBJ2-7; D possibly uses TRBD1 or TRBD2 (6 bases each). V was shortened by 11 bases and J by 2 bases, with 19 bases between the two germline ends. The CDR3 consists of 14 residues. The germline CDR1 and CDR2 sequences are MNHNY and SVGAGI (reference sequence). In DNA, the CDR3 is TGTGCCTCAAGGGGGGCAGGCGATCCCTACGAGCAGTACTTC. It yields the protein CASRGAGDPYEQYF.

The V gene is TRBV5-1, the J gene TRBJ2-5, with D uncertain. Deletions cut 5 bases from V and 2 bases from J, with 4 bases between. The CDR3 totals 11 residues. Germline lookup yields CDR1 SGHRS and CDR2 YFSETQ. The chain's CDR3 is CASRLQETQYF. CDR3 nucleotides: TGCGCCAGCAGGCTTCAAGAGACCCAGTACTTC.

The rearrangement joins TRBV6-1 to TRBJ2-7, with TRBD1 as a possible D gene (5 bases). The CDR3 runs to 14 residues. Germline V gives CDR1 MNHNS, CDR2 SASEGT. The V end lost 5 bases, the J end lost 2 bases, and 13 bases lay between the germline ends. The CDR3 here is CASSQGALAYEQYF. The CDR3 nucleotides are TGTGCCAGCAGTCAGGGCGCACTTGCCTACGAGCAGTACTTC.

V and J are TRBV9 and TRBJ1-4; maybe TRBD1 (6 bases). Germline loops: CDR1 SGDLS, CDR2 YYNGEE. Trimming cost V 3 bases and J 4 bases, with 16 bases left between them. The CDR3 is 16 amino acids. The DNA for the CDR3 is TGTGCCAGCAGCGCCGATCCGGGGGCCGGTAATGAAAAACTGTTTTTT. Translation gives CASSADPGAGNEKLFF.